This T cell receptor beta chain was retrieved from a study of OX40 agonist ivuxolimab in advanced cancers. In its sample, this clone was seen a few times. Clones were sequenced by immunoSEQ multiplex PCR, and TCRdb holds only the in-frame ones, with some missing. The table lists roughly 40,000 clones, 82% of them singletons. V lost 2 bases and J lost 3, with 4 bases in between. This CDR3 contains 12 residues. Germline V gene sequence: CDR1 SEHNR, CDR2 FQNEAQ (reference sequence). This chain links TRBV7-9 with TRBJ1-1, with D uncertain. This clonotype was obtained from an adult with an advanced solid tumor such as melanoma, head and neck, liver or kidney cancer. Material: CD4+ or CD8+ T cells sorted from blood, obtained in a trial of the OX40 agonist ivuxolimab. CDR3 DNA: TGTGCCAGCAGCTTATCAGACACTGAAGCTTTCTTT. Translating it yields CASSLSDTEAFF.